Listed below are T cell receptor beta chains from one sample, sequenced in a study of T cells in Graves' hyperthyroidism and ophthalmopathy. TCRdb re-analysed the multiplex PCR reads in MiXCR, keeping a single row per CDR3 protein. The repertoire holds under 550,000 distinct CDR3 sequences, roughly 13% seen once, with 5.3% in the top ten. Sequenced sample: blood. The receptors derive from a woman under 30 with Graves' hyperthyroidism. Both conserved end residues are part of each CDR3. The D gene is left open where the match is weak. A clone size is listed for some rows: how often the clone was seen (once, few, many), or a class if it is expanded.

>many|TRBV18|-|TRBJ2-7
TGTGCCAGCTCACCGATTGGGCCAGGGCTCGCGAACTACGAGCAGTACTTC
CASSPIGPGLANYEQYF
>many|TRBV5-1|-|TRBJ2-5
TGTGCCAGCTCACTGGCATCACAAGAGACCCAGTACTTC
CASSLASQETQYF
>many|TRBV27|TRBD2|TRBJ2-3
TGTGCCAGCAGTTCCAGCGGGAGCGACACAGATACGCAGTATTTT
CASSSSGSDTDTQYF
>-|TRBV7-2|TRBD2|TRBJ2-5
TGTGCCAGCAGCTTAGATGGGGGGGAAGAGACCCAGTACTTC
CASSLDGGEETQYF
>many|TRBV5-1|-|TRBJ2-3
TGCGCCAGCAGTGATGGGGTAGATACGCAGTATTTT
CASSDGVDTQYF
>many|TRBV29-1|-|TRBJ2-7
TGCAGCGTTTTGCAGGGGATCTACGAGCAGTACTTC
CSVLQGIYEQYF
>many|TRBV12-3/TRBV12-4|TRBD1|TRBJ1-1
TGTGCCAGCAGCAACACGGACAGGGGCGGGACTGAAGCTTTCTTT
CASSNTDRGGTEAFF
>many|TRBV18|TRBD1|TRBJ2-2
TGTGCCAGCTCACCGAGTTCCGGGACAGGAAACACCGGGGAGCTGTTTTTT
CASSPSSGTGNTGELFF
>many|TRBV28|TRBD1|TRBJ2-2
TGTGCCAGCAGACGGGACAGGGGGGACACCGGGGAGCTGTTTTTT
CASRRDRGDTGELFF
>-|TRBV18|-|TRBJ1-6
TGTGCCAGCTCACCACTCGGAGGGGCTATAAATAATTCACCCCTCCACTTT
CASSPLGGAINNSPLHF
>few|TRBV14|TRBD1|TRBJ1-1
TGTGCCAGCAGCACCCGGACAGGGGGCATTCTAAATGAAGCTTTCTTT
CASSTRTGGILNEAFF
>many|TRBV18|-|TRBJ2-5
TGTGCCAGCTCACCACTTTTGGATGAAGAGACCCAGTACTTC
CASSPLLDEETQYF
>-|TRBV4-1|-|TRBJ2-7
TGCGCCAGCAGCCCGAACATACCCTACGAGCAGTACTTC
CASSPNIPYEQYF
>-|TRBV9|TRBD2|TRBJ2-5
TGTGCCAGCAGCGTAGGCAGTACTAGCGGGAGAGACCAAGAGACCCAGTACTTC
CASSVGSTSGRDQETQYF
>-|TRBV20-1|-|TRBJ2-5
TGCAGTGCTAAGGGACTCTCCCAAGAGACCCAGTACTTC
CSAKGLSQETQYF
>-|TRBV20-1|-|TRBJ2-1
TGCAGTGCTACTATCGGAGCCTACAATGAGCAGTTCTTC
CSATIGAYNEQFF
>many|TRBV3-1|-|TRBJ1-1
TGTGCCAGCAGCCAAGAAACTGAGAACACTGAAGCTTTCTTT
CASSQETENTEAFF
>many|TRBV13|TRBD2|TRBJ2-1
TGTGCCAGCAGCCCCGGACTAGCGACGAATGAGCAGTTCTTC
CASSPGLATNEQFF
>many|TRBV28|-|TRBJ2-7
TGTGCCCGACACCGGCCAGGGAACTCCTACGAGCAGTACTTC
CARHRPGNSYEQYF
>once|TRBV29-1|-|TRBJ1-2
TGCAGCGTTGAGTCCTTCAGGGAGGGGGTGTGGAACTATGGCTACACCTTC
CSVESFREGVWNYGYTF
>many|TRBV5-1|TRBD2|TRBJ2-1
TGCGCCAGCAGCCCGGGACTAGCGGGAGCCTACAATGAGCAGTTCTTC
CASSPGLAGAYNEQFF
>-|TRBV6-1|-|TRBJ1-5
TGTGCCAGCAGTCGACGGCCTTATAGCAATCAGCCCCAGCATTTT
CASSRRPYSNQPQHF
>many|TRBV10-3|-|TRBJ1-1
TGTGCCATCAGCGGGGAACTAGGGACTGAAGCTTTCTTT
CAISGELGTEAFF
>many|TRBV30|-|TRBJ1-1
TGTGCCTGGAGGGCGTGGAGCGAACTGTGGACTGAAGCTTTCTTT
CAWRAWSELWTEAFF
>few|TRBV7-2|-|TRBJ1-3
TGTGCCAGCAGCTTTTCTCGGGCAGGGAGAGGAAACACCATATATTTT
CASSFSRAGRGNTIYF
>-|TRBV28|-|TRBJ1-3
TGTGCCAGCAGTTTAACCGGACTTTTCTCTGGAAACACCATATATTTT
CASSLTGLFSGNTIYF
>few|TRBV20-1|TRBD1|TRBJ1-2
TGCAGTGCTAGAGATGGGACAGGGGGATATGGCTACACCTTC
CSARDGTGGYGYTF
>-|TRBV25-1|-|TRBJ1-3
TGTGCCAGCAGTGTAATGTCCGGGGCCTACTCTGGAAACACCATATATTTT
CASSVMSGAYSGNTIYF
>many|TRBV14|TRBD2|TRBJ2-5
TGTGCCAGCAGCCAAGACGCGGGAGGGCGGGAGACCCAGTACTTC
CASSQDAGGRETQYF
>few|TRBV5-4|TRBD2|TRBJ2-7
TGTGCCAGCAGCTTGGAGCGGGAGCGGTACGAGCAGTACTTC
CASSLERERYEQYF
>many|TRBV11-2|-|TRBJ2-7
TGTGCCAGCAGCTCCCGGGGCACTTCCTACGAGCAGTACTTC
CASSSRGTSYEQYF
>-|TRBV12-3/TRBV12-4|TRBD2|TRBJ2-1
TGTGCCAGCAGTGACCTGGCGCGGGAGGGGGTCAATGAGCAGTTCTTC
CASSDLAREGVNEQFF
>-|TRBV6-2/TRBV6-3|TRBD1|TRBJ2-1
TGTGCCAGCAGTAACCCCCGGACAGGGGAAAACTACAATGAGCAGTTCTTC
CASSNPRTGENYNEQFF
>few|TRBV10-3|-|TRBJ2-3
TGTGCCATCCGGGCAACCGACACAGATACGCAGTATTTT
CAIRATDTDTQYF
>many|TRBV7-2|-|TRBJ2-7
TGTGCCAGCAGCTTTCGCGGGTTCAGCTCCTACGAGCAGTACTTC
CASSFRGFSSYEQYF
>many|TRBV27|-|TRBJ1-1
TGTGCCAGCAGTCCCGTCGAGGAGCTGAACACTGAAGCTTTCTTT
CASSPVEELNTEAFF
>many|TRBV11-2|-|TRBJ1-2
TGTGCCAGCAGCTTTTCTCTTTATGGCTACACCTTC
CASSFSLYGYTF
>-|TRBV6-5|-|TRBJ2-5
TGTGCCAGCAGTGACTCAGATTTCCAAGAGACCCAGTACTTC
CASSDSDFQETQYF
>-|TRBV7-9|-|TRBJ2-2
TGTGCCAGCGGCAACACCGGGGAGCTGTTTTTT
CASGNTGELFF
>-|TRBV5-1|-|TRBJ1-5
TGCGCCAGCAGCTCTGGGGAAGTTTCCAATCAGCCCCAGCATTTT
CASSSGEVSNQPQHF
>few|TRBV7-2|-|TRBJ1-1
TGTGCCAGCAGCTTAGGGGGGAACCCCATGAACACTGAAGCTTTCTTT
CASSLGGNPMNTEAFF
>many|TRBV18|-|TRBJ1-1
TGTGCCAGCTCACCAACTTACAGCGAGAACACTGAAGCTTTCTTT
CASSPTYSENTEAFF
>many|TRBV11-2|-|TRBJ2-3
TGTGCCAGCAGCTTATGGACGGCCAGCACAGATACGCAGTATTTT
CASSLWTASTDTQYF
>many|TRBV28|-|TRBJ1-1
TGTGCCAGCAGTTTATTCGGCAGAAAAAACACTGAAGCTTTCTTT
CASSLFGRKNTEAFF
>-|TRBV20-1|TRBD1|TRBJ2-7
TGCAGTGCTAGAGATTATCTCTCCGGGACAGGGATCTACGAGCAGTACTTC
CSARDYLSGTGIYEQYF
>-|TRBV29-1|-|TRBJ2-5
TGCAGCGTAGAGATTCCCGGCGCGGAGACCCAGTACTTC
CSVEIPGAETQYF
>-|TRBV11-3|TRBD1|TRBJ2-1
TGCGCCAGCAGCCAAGAGGGGGCAGAGGTTTACAATGAGCAGTTCTTC
CASSQEGAEVYNEQFF
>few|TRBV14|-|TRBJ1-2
TGTGCCAGCAGCCAAGCCCGGGGTCATGGCTACACCTTC
CASSQARGHGYTF
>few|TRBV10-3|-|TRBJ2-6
TGTGCCATCAGCTCAGGACCAAACTCTGGGGCCAACGTCCTGACTTTC
CAISSGPNSGANVLTF
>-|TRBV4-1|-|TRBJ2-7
TGCGCCAGCAGCCAATTCCGGGACATTGCGAAAGCGGGGCGCACCTACGAGCAGTACTTC
CASSQFRDIAKAGRTYEQYF